Described below is a single T cell receptor beta chain sequence and its context. This sample is drawn from a study of blood T cell repertoires in COVID-19. The overall study: PBMCs, B-cell-depleted T cells, or T cells were the source of the cDNA or gDNA that made up the material.

TCRdb's copy holds only in-frame clones and misses some; the assay was immunoSEQ multiplex PCR. There are approximately 310,000 clones in the sample; 89% occur only once, and 4% to 6% lies in the top ten. Self-reported history from a screening survey and questionnaire set each donor's cohort. Two negative PCRs, clearance, or symptom resolution were required of recovered Cohort 3 donors. Germline V gene data show CDR1 as SEHNR and CDR2 as FQNEAQ (reference sequence). V lost 5 bases and J 1 base, leaving 8 bases between the germline ends. The length of the CDR3 is 13 residues. Sequencing was done on a sample of PBMCs or T cells enriched from blood (not recorded which). The chain carries TRBV7-9 and TRBJ1-1; a possible D gene is TRBD1 (6 bases). This sequence originates from a man between 60 and 75 years old who had recovered from COVID-19. The CDR3 bases are TGTGCCAGCAGCCAGGACAGGAACACTGAAGCTTTCTTT. This encodes CASSQDRNTEAFF.